The 27 T cell receptor beta chains below come from one sample, sequenced in a study of T cell responses to AZD1222 COVID-19 vaccine. Sequencing used immunoSEQ multiplex PCR; TCRdb keeps in-frame clones, though not all of them. The data show fewer than 250,000 clones, 92% seen once. Sequences were derived from peripheral blood, sampled on day 0 of AZD1222 vaccination. The receptors were gathered from an adult in good health.

J is TRBJ2-1 and V is TRBV25-1; 8 bases line up with TRBD2. The CDR3 consists of 15 residues. V was pared by 5 bases and J by 6 bases, with 9 bases of the junction left unmatched. Germline V lookup: CDR1 MGHDK, CDR2 SYGVNS. The CDR3 DNA sequence: TGTGCCAGCAGTTTACCGGGACTAGTTGGCAATGAGCAGTTCTTC. This encodes CASSLPGLVGNEQFF.

This chain uses TRBV5-6 with TRBJ1-1; D ambiguous. Germline assignment: CDR1 SGHDT and CDR2 YYEEEE. V was clipped by 4 bases and J by 0 bases, with 13 bases between them. CDR3 length: 15 residues. The DNA of the CDR3 is TGTGCCAGCAGCCCGCCAGTAGGCGTGAACACTGAAGCTTTCTTT. Translated, it gives CASSPPVGVNTEAFF.

The chain is built from TRBV6-1 and TRBJ2-1; D is undetermined. The germline V gene encodes CDR1 MNHNS and CDR2 SASEGT. This CDR3 region has 14 residues. The V end was cut by 1 base, the J end by 9 bases, with 13 bases between. CDR3 DNA: TGTGCCAGCAGTGAAGTCCCCCTAGTCGGTGAGCAGTTCTTC. This gives the protein CASSEVPLVGEQFF.

To note about this clone: The identical CDR3 is also encoded by other nucleotide sequences in the sample. V usage is TRBV7-8 and J usage is TRBJ1-1; D gene ambiguous. This CDR3 region has 13 residues. Germline CDR1 reads SGHVS; CDR2 reads FQNEAQ. With 5 bases removed from V and 1 base from J, the gap between germline ends came to 8 bases. The CDR3 loop reads CASSRSENTEAFF. CDR3 nucleotides: TGTGCCAGCAGCCGTTCGGAGAACACTGAAGCTTTCTTT. Full variable domain (rest looked up from reference TRBV7-8 and TRBJ1-1): GAGVSQSPRYKVAKRGQDVALRCDPISGHVSLFWYQQALGQGPEFLTYFQNEAQLDKSGLPSDRFFAERPEGSVSTLKIQRTQQEDSAVYLCASSRSENTEAFFGQGTRLTVV.

V is TRBV2 and J is TRBJ1-1; D is undetermined. In germline, CDR1 is SNHLY, CDR2 FYNNEI. The CDR3 covers 14 residues. Trimming left V 2 bases short and J 2 bases short, with 9 bases between. CDR3 nucleotide sequence: TGTGCCAGCAGTGAAAGGCAGATAAACACTGAAGCTTTCTTT. Amino acid sequence: CASSERQINTEAFF.

The rearrangement uses TRBV21-1 and TRBJ1-5; TRBD1 is the table's D call, not checked against the DNA. TRBV21-1 is an annotated pseudogene. This CDR3 region has 15 residues. The CDR3 coding sequence is TGTGCCAGCAGCACCTCACAGGGTAGGTTTCAGCCCCAGCATTTT. It codes for CASSTSQGRFQPQHF.

This rearrangement joins TRBV19 to TRBJ1-5; D unclear. With 3 bases removed from V and 4 bases from J, the gap between germline ends came to 13 bases. CDR3 length: 15 residues. Per the germline V gene, CDR1 is LNHDA and CDR2 is SQIVND (reference sequence). CDR3 protein: CASSMGGAFNQPQHF. In DNA, the CDR3 is TGTGCCAGTAGTATGGGTGGTGCATTTAATCAGCCCCAGCATTTT.

This chain uses TRBV6-4 with TRBJ2-2; 10 nucleotides agree with TRBD1. Germline lookup yields CDR1 MRHNA and CDR2 SNTAGT. V was pared by 0 bases and J by 5 bases, with 3 bases of the junction left unmatched. The CDR3 sequence is 16 residues long. The CDR3 protein is CASSDSGTGDTGELFF. CDR3 DNA sequence: TGTGCCAGCAGTGACTCAGGGACAGGGGATACCGGGGAGCTGTTTTTT.

This chain uses TRBV5-6 with TRBJ2-1, with a possible D match to TRBD1 (5 bases). V gave up 2 bases and J gave up 5 bases, with 5 bases separating them. Germline CDR1 is SGHDT and CDR2 is YYEEEE. CDR3 size: 12 residues. CDR3 nucleotide sequence: TGTGCCAGCAGCTTAGGGGACAATGAGCAGTTCTTC. Translating it yields CASSLGDNEQFF. The variable domain in full, with the rest retrieved from reference TRBV5-6 and TRBJ2-1, is DAGVTQSPTHLIKTRGQQVTLRCSPKSGHDTVSWYQQALGQGPQFIFQYYEEEERQRGNFPDRFSGHQFPNYSSELNVNALLLGDSALYLCASSLGDNEQFFGPGTRLTVL.

The chain has TRBV15 and TRBJ1-4; perhaps TRBD1 as D (6 bases). The length of the CDR3 is 14 residues. The V gene lost 4 bases and the J gene lost 6 bases, with 12 bases spanning the gap. Germline V gene sequence: CDR1 LNHNV, CDR2 YYDKDF (reference sequence). This CDR3 reads CATSKGGRDEKLFF. In DNA, the CDR3 is TGTGCCACCAGCAAGGGGGGGAGGGATGAAAAACTGTTTTTT.

The chain uses TRBV29-1 and TRBJ2-7, with a weak D call TRBD1 (6 bases). This CDR3 comprises 13 residues. Between the trimmed V and J ends, which lost 3 bases and 0 bases, there was a span of 9 bases. Germline V gene sequence: CDR1 SQVTM, CDR2 ANQGSEA. As DNA, the CDR3 is TGCAGCGTTGAGGACAGCCGCTCCTACGAGCAGTACTTC. Translating it yields CSVEDSRSYEQYF.

This clone has a single count. V is TRBV10-3 and J is TRBJ1-5; D gene uncertain. The CDR3 has 13 residues. The V end was cut by 4 bases, the J end by 5 bases, with 9 bases between. Germline V gene lookup returns CDR1 ENHRY and CDR2 SYGVKD. The CDR3 coding sequence is TGTGCCATCAGTGCGACACCGGATCAGCCCCAGCATTTT. It specifies CAISATPDQPQHF.

The gene calls are TRBV5-1 and TRBJ1-3, with D possibly being TRBD1 (6 bases). The germline gives CDR1 SGHRS, CDR2 YFSETQ. Trimming pared 4 bases from V and 4 bases from J, leaving 18 bases between. This CDR3 is 16 amino acids long. The DNA for the CDR3 is TGCGCCAGCAGCCTGTTAGTTGGGACAAGAGGAAACACCATATATTTT. Translated: CASSLLVGTRGNTIYF.

The chain carries TRBV5-4 and TRBJ1-4; no reliable D call. Trimming pared 6 bases from V and 8 bases from J, leaving 17 bases between. CDR3 length: 14 residues. Germline values: CDR1 SGHNT, CDR2 YYREEE (reference sequence). CDR3 amino acids: CASTLGGSKEKLFF. Written as DNA, the CDR3 is TGTGCCAGCACCCTCGGAGGGAGTAAGGAAAAACTGTTTTTT.

DNA of the CDR3: TGTGCCAGCAGCTTATCGGCAGGGGGCACTGGGGCCAACGTCCTGACTTTC. It is translated as CASSLSAGGTGANVLTF. The gene calls are TRBV7-7 and TRBJ2-6, with TRBD1 identical over 8 bases. The CDR3 covers 17 residues. The germline CDR1 and CDR2 sequences are SSHAT and FNYEAQ (reference sequence). V lost 2 bases to trimming and J lost 2 bases; unmatched junction nucleotides: 5.

V gene TRBV6-2 or TRBV6-3 combines with J gene TRBJ1-5; D is unclear. The CDR3 has 15 residues. V lost 5 bases to trimming and J lost 7 bases, with 18 bases between them. CDR1 and CDR2 (germline): MNHEY, SVGEGT. For the CDR3, the DNA is TGTGCCAGCAGTGATCCAACGGGAAACCGGCAGCCCCAGCATTTT. This codes for CASSDPTGNRQPQHF.

V is TRBV7-2 and J is TRBJ1-1; D unresolved. This CDR3 contains 16 residues. V lost 0 bases and J lost 0, with 11 bases in between. Germline V gene sequence: CDR1 SGHTA, CDR2 FQGNSA. The CDR3 bases are TGTGCCAGCAGCTTAGCGCTGGGCAGTTTGAACACTGAAGCTTTCTTT. This sequence encodes CASSLALGSLNTEAFF.

This chain uses TRBV6-1 with TRBJ1-1; D is uncertain. Germline V gene data show CDR1 as MNHNS and CDR2 as SASEGT. This CDR3 has 15 amino acids. V lost 2 bases to trimming and J lost 5 bases, with 15 bases between them. The CDR3 DNA follows: TGTGCCAGCAGTGAACGGAGGAGCCTGGGTACTGAAGCTTTCTTT. Translated: CASSERRSLGTEAFF.

This chain connects TRBV6-5 to TRBJ1-6; 8 nucleotides match TRBD1. Losses at the gene ends were 6 bases for V and 9 bases for J; bases not matched to a gene: 10. The CDR3 runs 15 residues. Germline lookup yields CDR1 MNHEY and CDR2 SVGAGI. The CDR3, as DNA: TGTGCCAGCAGACCCGACAGGGGTGGCATTTCACCCCTCCACTTT. Its protein is CASRPDRGGISPLHF.

V and J are TRBV1 and TRBJ2-5; the table's D call TRBD1 went unverified against the DNA. TRBV1 is annotated as a pseudogene. The CDR3 is 16 amino acids. This CDR3 reads CTSSQGDRPEQETQYF. The CDR3 nucleotides are TGCACCAGCAGCCAAGGCGACAGACCCGAACAAGAGACCCAGTACTTC.

The chain employs TRBV6-6 and TRBJ1-1, with 9 bases that match TRBD1. V trimming: 5 bases; J trimming: 7 bases; junction bases outside the gene matches: 5. This CDR3 spans 13 amino acids. Germline values: CDR1 MNHNY, CDR2 SVGAGI (reference sequence). CDR3 region: CASSLGQGIEAFF. Here the CDR3 DNA reads TGTGCCAGCAGTCTTGGACAGGGGATTGAAGCTTTCTTT.

The chain's CDR3 is CASSLRRSEETQYF. CDR3 nucleotides: TGTGCCAGCAGCCTACGTCGATCCGAAGAGACCCAGTACTTC. This chain uses TRBV3-1 (or the pseudogene TRBV3-2) with TRBJ2-5; D remains unclear. Germline CDR1 and CDR2: LGHDT and YNNKEL (reference sequence). CDR3 size: 14 residues. Trimming stripped 4 bases from V and 3 bases from J, with 12 bases between.

The chain recombines TRBV7-2 with TRBJ1-2; 7 bases agree with TRBD1. In germline, CDR1 is SGHTA, CDR2 FQGNSA. The CDR3 has 13 amino acids. J lost 4 bases, V lost 4 bases, and 3 bases had no gene match. CDR3: CASSSGQAYGYTF. DNA of the CDR3: TGTGCCAGCAGCTCCGGACAGGCCTATGGCTACACCTTC.

The V and J genes are TRBV28 and TRBJ1-2; D unclear. The ends were cut back, 6 bases at V and 2 bases at J, with 4 bases in the middle. This CDR3 is built from 11 residues. Germline V lookup: CDR1 MDHEN, CDR2 SYDVKM. CDR3 protein: CASSQNYGYTF. Here the CDR3 DNA reads TGTGCCAGCAGCCAAAACTATGGCTACACCTTC.

This clone was seen a single time. This chain joins TRBV7-9 and TRBJ2-1; 11 bases fit TRBD2. The germline gives CDR1 SEHNR, CDR2 FQNEAQ (reference sequence). V dropped 5 bases and J dropped 3; count of bases not matched to a gene: 9. The CDR3 sequence is 17 residues long. The chain's CDR3 is CASSPGLAEKHYNEQFF. CDR3 nucleotide sequence: TGTGCCAGCAGCCCGGGACTAGCGGAAAAACACTACAATGAGCAGTTCTTC.

The chain uses TRBV2 and TRBJ2-7; D uncertain. Germline V gene sequence: CDR1 SNHLY, CDR2 FYNNEI. The CDR3 is made up of 13 amino acids. V was cut by 5 bases and J by 1 base, with 9 bases left in between. The CDR3 region is CASSRSGSYEQYF. CDR3 sequence (DNA): TGTGCCAGCAGTCGTAGTGGGTCCTACGAGCAGTACTTC. Complete variable domain (other parts from reference TRBV2 and TRBJ2-7): EPEVTQTPSHQVTQMGQEVILRCVPISNHLYFYWYRQILGQKVEFLVSFYNNEISEKSEIFDDQFSVERPDGSNFTLKIRSTKLEDSAMYFCASSRSGSYEQYFGPGTRLTVT.

The V call is TRBV19, the J call TRBJ1-1; D is possibly TRBD1 (5 bases). Trimming removed 5 bases from V and 5 bases from J, with 18 bases in between. This CDR3 contains 15 residues. Germline V gene sequence: CDR1 LNHDA, CDR2 SQIVND (reference sequence). The CDR3 DNA follows: TGTGCCAGTAGTGCCCAACAGCGGGGGAGGACTGAAGCTTTCTTT. Translation gives CASSAQQRGRTEAFF.